This TCR beta chain was retrieved from a study of T cell responses to AZD1222 COVID-19 vaccine (dated by TCRdb to the early 2020s). Study-wide context: Because spike-specific TCR depth and breadth did not differ between the two schedules, AZD1222 recipients who got a second dose at roughly 4 weeks were pooled with those who got a second dose at roughly 12 weeks. Trial participants were enrolled into age subgroups of 18-55, 56-69 and 70-plus years, which contained 148, 28 and 57 TCR-sequenced participants, respectively. A total of about 240 trial participants underwent TCR sequencing, of whom about 210 received two doses of AZD1222 and around 25 received two doses of the MenACWY control vaccine. What the study reported, not specific to this receptor: Most participants were white British and females outnumbered males, and the authors suggested that clonal diversity may have been underestimated. Reportedly, almost half of the unique spike-specific TCRs recognized epitopes lying outside the regions that are mutated in the B.1.351 and B.1.1.7 variants. Conclusions about previously exposed vaccinees are limited because only six or seven AZD1222 recipients were SARS-CoV-2 seropositive at baseline. After two AZD1222 doses, both the breadth and the depth of spike-specific TCRs were significantly higher than at day 0 and than in MenACWY recipients. No day 14 peak-response samples were available, so repertoires were characterized only after the peak T cell response. The 56-69-year group was small, and its depth increase did not reach significance, likely because of low power. CD4 TCRs associated with the vaccine covered the entire spike protein, and the dominant responses were in regions 160-218 and 743-854.

The CDR3 regions of human TCRbeta chains were analyzed by immunosequencing. On the study's bioinformatics: Repertoire TCRs were matched against a reference library of SARS-CoV-2-specific TCRs generated with the MIRA antigen-specificity platform. Breadth meant the fraction of unique TCRs that were SARS-CoV-2-associated, whereas depth meant the fraction of total T cells that were SARS-CoV-2-associated. Using the MIRA data, every spike-specific TCR was mapped to the spike region that the TCR reacted to and assigned to either a CD4 or a CD8 class. Log10-transformed breadth and depth values were compared by one-way ANOVA with Sidak's multiple comparisons tests. TCRdb's version of the immuneACCESS table is confined to in-frame rearrangements and falls short of the full clone set. An unresolved V gene accounts for under half of the shortfall where checked; the remainder is of unknown origin. Clone size and V and J calls were adopted from that table, with D and trimming inferred from the DNA. Counted in this sample were about 100,000 clones; roughly 87% of them appeared once. The ten most abundant clones make up approximately 15% of the sample.

The time point label, as the study defines it: baseline before first vaccination. Vaccinee samples were obtained from the UK trials COV001 and COV002, which included a single-blind randomized controlled phase 2/3 trial of AZD1222 (ChAdOx1 nCoV-19) in healthy adults. For TCRbeta chain sequencing, PBMC samples were collected from trial participants at day 0 and at day 28 after the second dose. The trim is 8 bases for V and 5 bases for J, with a gap of 21 bases between the germline ends. CDR1 and CDR2 (LNHDA, SQIVND) derive from the germline V gene (reference sequence). The CDR3, cysteine through phenylalanine, is 15 amino acids long. The read is trimmed to its CDR3 DNA, 45 bases read in frame from base 1. Worth noting for this clone: Its antigen is not yet known. No much larger clone is present one base from it, and per-base qualities are unavailable.

The chain couples TRBV19 to TRBJ1-2, with the D gene uncertain. The TCR was taken from an adult in good health. Sample: peripheral blood, taken on day 0 of AZD1222 vaccination. The CDR3 has the sequence CASSEMGRLNYGYTF. The DNA is TGTGCCAGTTCCGAGATGGGCAGGCTGAATTATGGCTACACCTTC.